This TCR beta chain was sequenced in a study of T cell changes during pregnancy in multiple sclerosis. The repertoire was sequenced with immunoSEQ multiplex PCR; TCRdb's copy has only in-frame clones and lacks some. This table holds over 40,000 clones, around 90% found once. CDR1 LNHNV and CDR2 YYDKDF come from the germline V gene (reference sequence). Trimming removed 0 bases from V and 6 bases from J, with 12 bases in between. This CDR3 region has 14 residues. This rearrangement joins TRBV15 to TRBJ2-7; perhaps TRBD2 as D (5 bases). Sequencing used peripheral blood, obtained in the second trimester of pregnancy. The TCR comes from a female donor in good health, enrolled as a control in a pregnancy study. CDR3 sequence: CATSRDLASAEQYF. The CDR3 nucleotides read TGTGCCACCAGCAGAGATCTAGCATCGGCCGAGCAGTACTTC.